The 12 T cell receptor beta chains listed next were all sequenced from one sample in a study of CD8+ T cells in alopecia areata. The sequencing template was cDNA reverse transcribed from extracted RNA. Libraries were prepared by immunoSEQ multiplex PCR; TCRdb keeps only in-frame clonotypes and omits some of them. Of around 210,000 clones listed, approximately 53% are singletons. The sample was CD8+ T cells sorted from blood. The origin of the receptors is a human donor in good health.

The chain combines TRBV2 with TRBJ1-5; 9 positions match TRBD1. The CDR3 covers 14 residues. With V trimmed by 8 bases and J by 7 bases, 9 bases remained unmatched. Germline CDR1 reads SNHLY; CDR2 reads FYNNEI. CDR3 DNA sequence: TGTGCCAGCTCGGACAGGGGAGCACGGCAGCCCCAGCATTTT. Protein: CASSDRGARQPQHF.

The chain recombines TRBV30 with TRBJ2-7; D is perhaps TRBD1 (6 bases). The CDR3 consists of 12 residues. Germline loops: CDR1 GTSNPN, CDR2 SVGIG (reference sequence). Trimming removed 0 bases from V and 5 bases from J, with 8 bases in between. This CDR3 is CAWSVWDNEQYF. The CDR3 region has the DNA TGTGCCTGGAGTGTATGGGACAACGAGCAGTACTTC.

The chain couples TRBV29-1 to TRBJ2-7; D possibly uses TRBD1 or TRBD2 (5 bases each). The CDR3 covers 14 residues. Trimming shortened V by 5 bases and J by 0 bases, and 14 bases separated the two germline ends. The V gene's germline CDR1 is SQVTM and CDR2 ANQGSEA. DNA for the CDR3: TGCAGCGTTTATGCAGGGAGTAGCTCCTACGAGCAGTACTTC. It codes for CSVYAGSSSYEQYF.

The V call is TRBV29-1, the J call TRBJ1-5, with D unresolved. This CDR3 has 11 amino acids. Per germline, CDR1 SQVTM and CDR2 ANQGSEA. V dropped 7 bases and J dropped 7 bases, with 11 bases sitting between them. This CDR3 is CSANGGQPQHF. The DNA of the CDR3 is TGCAGCGCCAACGGAGGACAGCCCCAGCATTTT.

This clone was found once. The V gene is TRBV7-9, the J gene TRBJ1-6; 10 bases agree with TRBD1. With V trimmed by 5 bases and J by 9 bases, 10 bases remained unmatched. The length of the CDR3 is 16 residues. CDR1 and CDR2 from the germline V gene are SEHNR and FQNEAQ (reference sequence). Written as DNA, the CDR3 is TGTGCCAGCAGCACCAACCGGGACAGGGGTACTTCACCCCTCCACTTT. Translation: CASSTNRDRGTSPLHF.

There are a few counts of this clone. The chain joins TRBV7-9 to TRBJ1-1; D is undetermined. The CDR3 extends over 17 amino acids. V shed 0 bases and J shed 3 bases, with 17 bases lying between them. CDR1 is SEHNR, CDR2 FQNEAQ, per germline (reference sequence). DNA of the CDR3: TGTGCCAGCAGCTTAGCCCGATTCAGCTCAGCGGACACTGAAGCTTTCTTT. This codes for CASSLARFSSADTEAFF.

The chain couples TRBV13 to TRBJ2-3; 9 positions match TRBD2. Germline values: CDR1 PRHDT, CDR2 FYEKMQ (reference sequence). The CDR3 is 17 amino acids. Losses at the gene ends were 5 bases for V and 4 bases for J; bases not matched to a gene: 13. The CDR3 is CASSLWRGGGFPDTQYF. CDR3 DNA: TGTGCCAGCAGCCTGTGGCGGGGGGGCGGTTTCCCAGATACGCAGTATTTT.

The genes are TRBV19 and TRBJ1-1; D remains ambiguous. The CDR3 sequence is 16 residues long. V lost 3 bases and J lost 5, with 19 bases in between. Germline-derived CDR1 and CDR2 are LNHDA and SQIVND (reference sequence). The DNA for the CDR3 is TGTGCCAGTAGTATGTGGTCGTCTAATCGATGGACTGAAGCTTTCTTT. Translation: CASSMWSSNRWTEAFF.

J is TRBJ1-5 and V is TRBV27; no reliable D call. Germline CDR1 MNHEY, CDR2 SMNVEV (reference sequence). The CDR3 consists of 14 residues. V was clipped by 4 bases and J by 4 bases, with 11 bases between them. The CDR3 nucleotides are TGTGCCAGCAGTTACGGAGGCAGTAATCAGCCCCAGCATTTT. Its translation is CASSYGGSNQPQHF.

This clone came up a few times. V usage is TRBV15 and J usage is TRBJ1-2; 8 positions match TRBD1. Germline values: CDR1 LNHNV, CDR2 YYDKDF (reference sequence). J was trimmed by 8 bases and V by 0 bases; bases with no gene match: 8. The CDR3 is 15 residues long. The CDR3 region is CATSRDQGAYLGYTF. The DNA for the CDR3 is TGTGCCACCAGCAGAGATCAGGGGGCATACTTGGGCTACACCTTC.

The J gene is TRBJ2-5, the V gene TRBV5-6; D is undetermined. Germline CDR1 reads SGHDT; CDR2 reads YYEEEE. V lost 0 bases, J lost 0 bases, and 9 bases lay in between. There are 15 residues in the CDR3. The DNA for the CDR3 is TGTGCCAGCAGCTTGGCCACCCCGTACCAAGAGACCCAGTACTTC. Its protein is CASSLATPYQETQYF.

The chain recombines TRBV5-6 with TRBJ2-7, with TRBD1 matching 7 bases. Trimming cost V 0 bases and J 0 bases; bases outside gene matches: 3. The CDR3 contains 15 residues. The V gene's germline CDR1 is SGHDT and CDR2 YYEEEE. CDR3 residues: CASSLVGQNSYEQYF. The CDR3 region has the DNA TGTGCCAGCAGCTTGGTGGGACAGAACTCCTACGAGCAGTACTTC.